A single sample is the source of the 31 T cell receptor beta chains below, sequenced in a study of OX40 agonist ivuxolimab in advanced cancers. Produced via immunoSEQ multiplex PCR; TCRdb's table is partial and in-frame only. The profile shows about 42,000 clones, approximately 86% of them singletons. This sample comprised CD4+ or CD8+ T cells sorted from blood, obtained in a trial of the OX40 agonist ivuxolimab. The receptors here all came from an adult with an advanced solid tumor such as melanoma, head and neck, liver or kidney cancer.

The chain joins TRBV7-9 to TRBJ1-2; 9 nucleotides align to TRBD1. The V gene end was trimmed by 3 bases and the J gene end by 2 bases; junction bases not matched to a gene: 1. Germline CDR1 and CDR2: SEHNR and FQNEAQ (reference sequence). This CDR3 is built from 14 residues. CDR3 amino acids: CASSLGQGNYGYTF. The CDR3 DNA is TGTGCCAGCAGCTTGGGACAGGGAAACTATGGCTACACCTTC. The whole variable domain, filled in from reference TRBV7-9 and TRBJ1-2, reads DTGVSQNPRHKITKRGQNVTFRCDPISEHNRLYWYRQTLGQGPEFLTYFQNEAQLEKSRLLSDRFSAERPKGSFSTLEIQRTEQGDSAMYLCASSLGQGNYGYTFGSGTRLTVV.

The chain carries TRBV4-2 and TRBJ2-7; the D gene could be TRBD1 or TRBD2 (5 bases each). This CDR3 contains 12 residues. V was cut by 3 bases and J by 7 bases, with 10 bases left in between. From germline, CDR1 is LGHNA and CDR2 YNFKEQ. CDR3 in DNA: TGTGCCAGCAGCCAGGGGACGCGAGAGCAGTACTTC. Its translation: CASSQGTREQYF.

This clone was seen once. The chain has TRBV10-2 and TRBJ1-1, with TRBD1 matching 8 bases. The junction had 6 bases not matched to a gene; V was cut back by 0 bases and J by 6 bases. The CDR3 covers 15 residues. Germline CDR1 WSHSY, CDR2 SAAADI. CDR3 in amino acids: CASSESDRVRPEAFF. CDR3 nucleotides: TGCGCCAGCAGTGAGTCGGACAGGGTAAGACCTGAAGCTTTCTTT.

V gene TRBV27 combines with J gene TRBJ1-2; D remains unclear. Germline CDR1 is MNHEY and CDR2 is SMNVEV (reference sequence). Trimming removed 3 bases at V and 4 bases at J, with 9 bases between. The CDR3 spans 13 residues. This CDR3 reads CASSFGLGYGYTF. CDR3 DNA sequence: TGTGCCAGCAGTTTCGGGCTGGGCTATGGCTACACCTTC.

This clone was detected only a few times. The chain uses TRBV7-9 and TRBJ2-1, with 10 bases lining up with TRBD1. The V gene end was trimmed by 4 bases and the J gene end by 6 bases; junction bases not matched to a gene: 12. Germline V gene lookup returns CDR1 SEHNR and CDR2 FQNEAQ (reference sequence). This CDR3 contains 17 residues. The DNA for the CDR3 is TGTGCCAGCAGCTCTTATAGATTGGGACAGGGGCTCAATGAGCAGTTCTTC. It translates to CASSSYRLGQGLNEQFF.

The V gene is TRBV9, the J gene TRBJ2-7, with 13 bases fitting TRBD2. This CDR3 contains 15 residues. Germline values: CDR1 SGDLS, CDR2 YYNGEE. The V segment lost 4 bases and the J segment 5 bases; nucleotides outside the gene matches: 6. This CDR3 reads CASSSGLAGEDEQYF. CDR3 DNA sequence: TGTGCCAGCAGCTCAGGACTAGCGGGAGAAGACGAGCAGTACTTC.

The count of this clone is one. The chain carries TRBV4-2 and TRBJ2-2; possibly TRBD2 for D (5 bases). The CDR3 sequence is 12 residues long. Germline values: CDR1 LGHNA, CDR2 YNFKEQ. The V end was cut by 4 bases, the J end by 8 bases, with 8 bases between. CDR3: CASSPQRGELFF. CDR3 DNA: TGTGCCAGCAGCCCACAGCGGGGGGAGCTGTTTTTT.

The chain recombines TRBV29-1 with TRBJ2-2; D gene ambiguous. Trimming took off 3 bases at V and 2 bases at J, with 10 bases between the two ends. CDR3 length: 14 amino acids. Germline CDR1 SQVTM, CDR2 ANQGSEA. The CDR3 DNA reads TGCAGCGTTGATGGCGGACGAAACACCGGGGAGCTGTTTTTT. Amino acids: CSVDGGRNTGELFF.

This clone was counted only a few times. The chain links TRBV5-4 to TRBJ1-1, with D possibly being TRBD1 (6 bases). Germline V gene lookup returns CDR1 SGHNT and CDR2 YYREEE (reference sequence). This CDR3 spans 15 amino acids. V dropped 1 base and J dropped 7 bases, with 17 bases sitting between them. CDR3 nucleotides: TGTGCCAGCAGCTTGCTGGGCAGGGGAAATTATGAAGCTTTCTTT. This translates into CASSLLGRGNYEAFF. The full variable domain, completed using reference TRBV5-4 and TRBJ1-1, is ETGVTQSPTHLIKTRGQQVTLRCSSQSGHNTVSWYQQALGQGPQFIFQYYREEENGRGNFPPRFSGLQFPNYSSELNVNALELDDSALYLCASSLLGRGNYEAFFGQGTRLTVV.

CDR3 coding DNA: TGTGCCAGCAGCCAACAGGGGCGGGAGAGGTACTTC. Its translation is CASSQQGRERYF. V usage is TRBV7-9 and J usage is TRBJ2-5; D may be TRBD1 or TRBD2 (7 bases each). The germline gives CDR1 SEHNR, CDR2 FQNEAQ (reference sequence). The CDR3 runs 12 residues. The V gene lost 5 bases and the J gene lost 13 bases, with 17 bases spanning the gap.

The gene calls are TRBV7-9 and TRBJ2-3, with D tentatively TRBD2 (6 bases). This CDR3 is built from 15 residues. Germline CDR1 is SEHNR and CDR2 is FQNEAQ (reference sequence). V was cut by 5 bases and J by 0 bases, with 12 bases left in between. DNA of the CDR3: TGTGCCAGCAGCAGCCCTAGCGTCAGCACAGATACGCAGTATTTT. Its protein is CASSSPSVSTDTQYF.

This clone showed up just once. J is TRBJ2-2 and V is TRBV5-6; the match to TRBD2 covers 13 bases. The J segment lost 4 bases and the V segment lost 4 bases, leaving 10 bases of the junction unmatched. The germline gives CDR1 SGHDT, CDR2 YYEEEE. The CDR3 is 18 amino acids. The CDR3 sequence is CASSPWTSGRPVTGELFF. For the CDR3, the DNA is TGTGCCAGCAGCCCATGGACTAGCGGGAGACCGGTCACCGGGGAGCTGTTTTTT.

The chain couples TRBV4-1 to TRBJ1-3; perhaps TRBD1 as D (6 bases). Germline CDR1 and CDR2: MGHRA and YSYEKL. V lost 3 bases to trimming and J lost 1 base, with 10 bases between them. The CDR3 runs to 15 residues. The CDR3 DNA is TGCGCCAGCAGCCACTCCACAGGGTCTGGAAACACCATATATTTT. Protein: CASSHSTGSGNTIYF.

The chain recombines TRBV7-2 with TRBJ2-3; D gene uncertain. Germline CDR1 and CDR2: SGHTA and FQGNSA. CDR3 length: 12 residues. V lost 0 bases, J lost 5 bases, and 3 bases lay in between. The CDR3 here is CASSLAKDTQYF. CDR3 DNA sequence: TGTGCCAGCAGCTTAGCGAAAGATACGCAGTATTTT.

J is TRBJ1-1 and V is TRBV5-4; D is uncertain. Germline CDR1 and CDR2: SGHNT and YYREEE (reference sequence). The CDR3 consists of 12 residues. The V end was cut by 2 bases, the J end by 6 bases, with 8 bases between. The CDR3 DNA sequence: TGTGCCAGCAGCTTAGATCCGGCTGAAGCTTTCTTT. Translating it yields CASSLDPAEAFF.

The rearrangement uses TRBV5-1 and TRBJ2-3, with 15 bases identical to TRBD2. This CDR3 contains 19 residues. Unmatched junction bases numbered 11, after V lost 5 bases and J lost 1 base. Germline CDR1 is SGHRS and CDR2 is YFSETQ. In DNA, the CDR3 is TGCGCCAGCAGTTTCATCGGACTAGCGGGGGGGTCCGGCACAGATACGCAGTATTTT. Translating it yields CASSFIGLAGGSGTDTQYF.

The chain couples TRBV7-7 to TRBJ2-5, with D hard to call. V was trimmed by 5 bases and J by 1 base, leaving 11 bases between them. Looked up from germline, CDR1 is SSHAT and CDR2 is FNYEAQ (reference sequence). CDR3 length equals 14 residues. The CDR3 DNA reads as TGTGCCAGCAGCCCCCCCCGATCCCAAGAGACCCAGTACTTC. This encodes CASSPPRSQETQYF.

This clone was found once. This chain connects TRBV4-1 to TRBJ1-1; D unresolved. Trimming stripped 4 bases from V and 5 bases from J, with 17 bases between. The CDR3 is 15 residues long. Germline CDR1 MGHRA, CDR2 YSYEKL. The CDR3 nucleotides read TGCGCCAGCAGCCCAAAAGGTTCGGCATTTACTGAAGCTTTCTTT. Protein sequence: CASSPKGSAFTEAFF.

The table lists this clone with a few counts. The rearrangement links TRBV7-9 to TRBJ2-1; 7 nucleotides line up with TRBD1. Trimming cost V 5 bases and J 8 bases; bases outside gene matches: 6. CDR3 size: 13 residues. The germline V gene encodes CDR1 SEHNR and CDR2 FQNEAQ (reference sequence). CDR3 sequence reads: CASSTRQGYEQFF. CDR3 in DNA: TGTGCCAGCAGCACACGACAGGGATATGAGCAGTTCTTC.

The genes are TRBV9 and TRBJ2-3, with no clear D. V lost 0 bases, J lost 2 bases, and 7 bases lay in between. Germline CDR1 is SGDLS and CDR2 is YYNGEE. The CDR3 sequence is 14 residues long. The CDR3 DNA sequence: TGTGCCAGCAGCGTAGGTAAGATCACAGATACGCAGTATTTT. This sequence encodes CASSVGKITDTQYF.

The chain links TRBV11-2 to TRBJ1-4; D may be TRBD1 (5 bases). Trimming left V 6 bases short and J 8 bases short, with 22 bases between. Germline CDR1 reads SGHAT; CDR2 reads FQNNGV. The length of the CDR3 is 16 residues. CDR3: CASSPAPGGANEKLFF. In nucleotides, the CDR3 is TGTGCCAGCAGTCCTGCACCCGGAGGGGCGAACGAAAAACTGTTTTTT. The full variable domain, in which reference TRBV11-2 and TRBJ1-4 provide the parts outside the CDR3, is EAGVAQSPRYKIIEKRQSVAFWCNPISGHATLYWYQQILGQGPKLLIQFQNNGVVDDSQLPKDRFSAERLKGVDSTLKIQPAKLEDSAVYLCASSPAPGGANEKLFFGSGTQLSVL.

V and J are TRBV4-1 and TRBJ2-1; 9 bases are shared with TRBD2. Germline CDR1 is MGHRA and CDR2 is YSYEKL. The CDR3 contains 16 residues. Unmatched junction bases numbered 9, after V lost 0 bases and J lost 9 bases. The CDR3 nucleotides read TGCGCCAGCAGCCAAGAACCTAGCGGGGAGCTGATTGAGCAGTTCTTC. Translated, it gives CASSQEPSGELIEQFF.

This chain connects TRBV6-5 to TRBJ1-3; D is possibly TRBD1 (5 bases). CDR3 size: 15 residues. CDR1 and CDR2 from the germline V gene are MNHEY and SVGAGI. V was shortened by 0 bases and J by 4 bases, with 10 bases between the two germline ends. The CDR3 nucleotides are TGTGCCAGCAGTTACTCAGCAGGGTCGGGAAACACCATATATTTT. Translating gives CASSYSAGSGNTIYF.

The CDR3 bases are TGTGCCAGCAGCTTGGGACAAAGTGGCAATGAGCAGTTCTTC. Residues: CASSLGQSGNEQFF. The chain joins TRBV27 to TRBJ2-1; tentatively, D is TRBD1 (6 bases). The CDR3 is made up of 14 amino acids. In germline, CDR1 is MNHEY, CDR2 SMNVEV (reference sequence). With 6 bases removed from V and 6 bases from J, the gap between germline ends came to 15 bases.

The chain is built from TRBV20-1 and TRBJ1-1; no clear D. This CDR3 comprises 11 residues. Trimming shortened V by 5 bases and J by 3 bases, and 7 bases separated the two germline ends. In germline, CDR1 is DFQATT, CDR2 SNEGSKA (reference sequence). This chain's CDR3 is CSAGVYTEAFF. As DNA, the CDR3 is TGCAGTGCTGGAGTTTACACTGAAGCTTTCTTT.

The chain couples TRBV9 to TRBJ1-3; D is undetermined. The CDR3 covers 18 residues. With 3 bases removed from V and 0 bases from J, the gap between germline ends came to 19 bases. Germline loops: CDR1 SGDLS, CDR2 YYNGEE. The DNA of the CDR3 is TGTGCCAGCAGCGAGCCTAATGCGGGCCGGCGCTCTGGAAACACCATATATTTT. Its protein is CASSEPNAGRRSGNTIYF.

This clone was seen more than once but under ten times. V gene TRBV9 combines with J gene TRBJ2-3; TRBD1 aligns across 7 bases. The CDR3 spans 16 residues. Germline lookup yields CDR1 SGDLS and CDR2 YYNGEE. Trimming removed 3 bases from V and 2 bases from J; junction bases left unmatched: 9. For the CDR3, the DNA is TGTGCCAGCAGCGCCCTACAGGGGAGCCCCACAGATACGCAGTATTTT. Its translation: CASSALQGSPTDTQYF.

V and J are TRBV7-8 and TRBJ1-6; D is possibly TRBD1 (5 bases). Germline V lookup: CDR1 SGHVS, CDR2 FQNEAQ. The CDR3 is 15 residues long. Trimming stripped 3 bases from V and 5 bases from J, with 11 bases between. CDR3 residues: CASSLGPSNNSPLHF. For the CDR3, the DNA is TGTGCCAGCAGCTTGGGACCGAGTAATAATTCACCCCTCCACTTT.

This clone was found once. The gene calls are TRBV11-2 and TRBJ2-7; D remains unclear. The CDR3 has 15 residues. In germline, CDR1 is SGHAT, CDR2 FQNNGV. The ends were cut back, 0 bases at V and 2 bases at J, with 11 bases in the middle. As DNA, the CDR3 is TGTGCCAGCAGCTTAGAGGGCGGATTCGCCTACGAGCAGTACTTC. Its protein product is CASSLEGGFAYEQYF.

As for this clone: This same CDR3 is encoded by further DNA sequences in the sample. The rearrangement joins TRBV7-9 to TRBJ2-2; D call uncertain. CDR1 SEHNR and CDR2 FQNEAQ come from the germline V gene (reference sequence). Trimming removed 1 base at V and 6 bases at J, with 3 bases between. This CDR3 is 12 amino acids long. In nucleotides, the CDR3 is TGTGCCAGCAGCTTAGGGTCCGGGGAGCTGTTTTTT. Residues: CASSLGSGELFF.

This chain connects TRBV29-1 to TRBJ2-1; D ambiguous. This CDR3 comprises 11 residues. Germline values: CDR1 SQVTM, CDR2 ANQGSEA. Trimming left V 6 bases short and J 5 bases short, with 8 bases between. The chain's CDR3 is CSVPRDNEQFF. The DNA of the CDR3 is TGCAGCGTCCCGAGAGACAATGAGCAGTTCTTC.